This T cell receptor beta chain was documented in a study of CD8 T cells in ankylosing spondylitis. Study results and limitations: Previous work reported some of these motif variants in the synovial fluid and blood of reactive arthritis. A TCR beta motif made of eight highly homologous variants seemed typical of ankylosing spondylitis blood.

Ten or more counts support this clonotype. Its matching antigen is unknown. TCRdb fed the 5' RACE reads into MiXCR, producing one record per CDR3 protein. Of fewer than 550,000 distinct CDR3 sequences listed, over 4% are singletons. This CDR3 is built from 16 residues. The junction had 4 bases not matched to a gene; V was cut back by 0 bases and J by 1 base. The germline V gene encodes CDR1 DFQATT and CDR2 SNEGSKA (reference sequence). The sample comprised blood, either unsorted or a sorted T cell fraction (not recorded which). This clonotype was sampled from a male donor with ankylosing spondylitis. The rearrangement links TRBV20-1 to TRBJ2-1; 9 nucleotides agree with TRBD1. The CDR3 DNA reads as TGCAGTGCTAGAGATGCCGGGACAGGGTCCTACAATGAGCAGTTCTTC. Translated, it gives CSARDAGTGSYNEQFF.